The rows below give T cell receptor beta chains drawn from one sample of a study of CD8+ T cells in alopecia areata. The protocol was immunoSEQ multiplex PCR, while the TCRdb copy is restricted to in-frame clones and leaves out a portion. The sample comprises 200,000 to 250,000 clones, roughly two fifths of which are singletons, and approximately 2.9% rests with the top ten. The specimen comprised CD4+ T cells sorted from blood, sampled at approximately week 37, from a patient treated with tofacitinib. The receptors shown here come from a human donor with alopecia areata. The CDR3 runs from the conserved cysteine through the conserved F or W. D genes are given only for firm matches. Clone size is not always given. Where it is, it says once, few, many or a class for expanded clones.

>TRBJ1-5|TRBD1|TRBV15|.
CATSSLGTGGDQPQHF
TGTGCCACCAGCTCCCTCGGGACAGGCGGGGATCAGCCCCAGCATTTT
>TRBJ2-3|.|TRBV4-3|.
CASSQDSPWRGDTQYF
TGCGCCAGCAGCCAAGATAGCCCCTGGAGAGGAGATACGCAGTATTTT
>TRBJ2-7|.|TRBV15|.
CATSLGRGDEQYF
TGTGCCACCAGCCTAGGGCGGGGAGACGAGCAGTACTTC
>TRBJ2-1|.|TRBV30|.
CAWSVLGEQFF
TGTGCCTGGAGTGTATTAGGGGAGCAGTTCTTC
>TRBJ2-7|.|TRBV6-1|.
CASSPDVGYF
TGTGCCAGCAGCCCGGACGTGGGGTACTTC
>TRBJ2-5|.|TRBV5-6|.
CASSLEVLQETQYF
TGTGCCAGCAGCTTGGAGGTCCTCCAAGAGACCCAGTACTTC
>TRBJ2-1|.|TRBV4-2|.
CASSQGSLASNNEQFF
TGTGCCAGCAGCCAAGGGAGTCTAGCGTCTAACAATGAGCAGTTCTTC
>TRBJ1-4|.|TRBV20-1|.
CSGAGGEKLFF
TGCAGTGGGGCTGGCGGTGAAAAACTGTTTTTT
>TRBJ2-3|.|TRBV18|.
CASSPGGSAADTQYF
TGTGCCAGCTCACCAGGGGGATCGGCGGCAGATACGCAGTATTTT
>TRBJ1-1|.|TRBV29-1|.
CSVEESTEAFF
TGCAGCGTTGAAGAGTCCACTGAAGCTTTCTTT
>TRBJ1-2|.|TRBV7-2|many
CASSRTDNGDYGYTF
TGTGCCAGCAGCCGGACAGATAATGGGGACTATGGCTACACCTTC